These 10 T cell receptor beta chains originate from one sample sequenced in a study of patients and donors after allogeneic stem cell transplantation. MiXCR, applied by TCRdb to the RT-PCR reads, yields one record per CDR3 protein. This sample yields hundreds of thousands of distinct CDR3 sequences, of which about a sixth are seen a single time; around 6.8% belongs to the top ten. What was sequenced was blood, either unsorted or a sorted T cell fraction (not recorded which). The receptors derive from a human donor who was either an allogeneic HSCT recipient or a stem cell or donor lymphocyte infusion donor (not recorded which). It is not recorded whose cells these are; they may come from a transplant donor.

The sample holds many counts of this clonotype. This rearrangement joins TRBV5-5 to TRBJ1-2, with 8 bases identical to TRBD1. The CDR3 is made up of 16 amino acids. Per germline, CDR1 SGHKS and CDR2 YYEKEE (reference sequence). Unmatched junction bases numbered 13, after V lost 4 bases and J lost 5 bases. The CDR3 region has the DNA TGTGCCAGCAGCACTCCTCCGGGACAGGCTCTTTATGGCTACACCTTC. Translation gives CASSTPPGQALYGYTF.

This clonotype was observed a few times. The chain employs TRBV6-5 and TRBJ2-2, with D maybe TRBD1 (5 bases). The CDR3 spans 14 residues. The germline V and J ends were trimmed by 2 bases and 5 bases, with 9 bases remaining between them. Germline CDR1 is MNHEY and CDR2 is SVGAGI. This chain's CDR3 is CASSYPSGTGELFF. CDR3 nucleotides: TGTGCCAGCAGTTACCCCTCAGGGACCGGGGAGCTGTTTTTT.

This clonotype has a handful of counts. The chain employs TRBV29-1 and TRBJ2-7; D is unclear. Germline assignment: CDR1 SQVTM and CDR2 ANQGSEA. V lost 7 bases and J 1 base, leaving 11 bases between the germline ends. CDR3 length equals 12 residues. The CDR3 reads CSAFRGSYEQYF. The CDR3 region has the DNA TGCAGCGCCTTCCGTGGGTCCTACGAGCAGTACTTC.

Turning to this clonotype: Just one base apart from a much larger clone, this may be a read error. This sequence joins TRBV5-1 and TRBJ2-2, with 7 bases fitting TRBD1. The V and J ends lost 1 base and 1 base, in that order; junction bases with no gene match: 1. The CDR3 runs to 15 residues. Germline CDR1 is SGHRS and CDR2 is YFSETQ. This CDR3 is CASSLRQGNTGELFF. The CDR3, as DNA: TGCGCCAGCAGCTTGCGACAGGGGAACACCGGGGAGCTGTTTTTT.

The chain is built from TRBV7-6 and TRBJ2-7, with D tentatively TRBD1 or TRBD2 (5 bases each). The germline V and J ends were trimmed by 1 base and 2 bases, with 9 bases remaining between them. Germline V CDR1 and CDR2: SGHVS, FNYEAQ. This CDR3 spans 14 amino acids. Written as DNA, the CDR3 is TGTGCCAGCAGCTTAGAGCTGGGGGCCTACGAGCAGTACTTC. Its protein product is CASSLELGAYEQYF. The variable domain in full, with the rest retrieved from reference TRBV7-6 and TRBJ2-7, is GAGVSQSPRYKVTKRGQDVALRCDPISGHVSLYWYRQALGQGPEFLTYFNYEAQQDKSGLPNDRFSAERPEGSISTLTIQRTEQRDSAMYRCASSLELGAYEQYFGPGTRLTVT.

This clonotype has more than one count but fewer than ten. This chain links TRBV3-1 with TRBJ1-2; 9 bases map to TRBD1. Unmatched junction bases numbered 4, after V lost 3 bases and J lost 2 bases. The germline V gene has CDR1 LGHDT and CDR2 YNNKEL (reference sequence). This CDR3 spans 15 amino acids. CDR3 loop: CASSQGTGSNYGYTF. The DNA of the CDR3 is TGTGCCAGCAGCCAGGGGACAGGGAGCAACTATGGCTACACCTTC.

This chain connects TRBV24-1 to TRBJ1-1; D is unclear. This CDR3 is 13 amino acids long. Germline V CDR1 and CDR2: KGHDR, SFDVKD. V was cut by 3 bases and J by 1 base, with 5 bases left in between. The CDR3 sequence is CATSDQQNTEAFF. CDR3 nucleotides: TGTGCCACCAGTGATCAACAGAACACTGAAGCTTTCTTT.

This sequence joins TRBV7-8 and TRBJ2-7; no reliable D call. Germline CDR1 reads SGHVS; CDR2 reads FQNEAQ. V gave up 3 bases and J gave up 7 bases, with 10 bases separating them. There are 12 residues in the CDR3. DNA of the CDR3: TGTGCCAGCAGCTTCGGTCCTCGGGAGCAGTACTTC. Protein sequence: CASSFGPREQYF.

This rearrangement joins TRBV7-8 to TRBJ2-7; 15 positions match TRBD2. Germline V CDR1 and CDR2: SGHVS, FQNEAQ. Trimming at V came to 5 bases and at J to 0 bases, leaving 8 bases not matched to a gene. This CDR3 has 18 residues. The CDR3 spells CASSPRTSGGASSYEQYF. DNA of the CDR3: TGTGCCAGCAGCCCGAGGACTAGCGGGGGGGCGAGCTCCTACGAGCAGTACTTC.

This chain connects TRBV12-3 or TRBV12-4 to TRBJ2-7; a possible D gene is TRBD1 (6 bases). Trimming stripped 3 bases from V and 5 bases from J, with 17 bases between. This CDR3 has 15 residues. The CDR3 is CASSFPGAGVHEQYF. CDR3 sequence (DNA): TGTGCCAGCAGTTTCCCCGGGGCAGGGGTCCACGAGCAGTACTTC.